The source of this TCR beta chain is a study of blood T cell repertoires in COVID-19. Clones were read by immunoSEQ multiplex PCR, and TCRdb kept only the in-frame ones, dropping some. The table records 200,000 to 250,000 clones, approximately 78% of them present only once. The junction had 12 bases not matched to a gene; V was cut back by 5 bases and J by 5 bases. From germline, CDR1 is LNHNV and CDR2 YYDKDF (reference sequence). The CDR3 covers 16 residues. This clonotype was sampled from a woman older than 75 with acute or convalescent COVID-19. The V gene is TRBV15, the J gene TRBJ2-7; 10 bases are shared with TRBD2. Sequencing input: peripheral blood. The CDR3 region has the DNA TGTGCCACCAGCTCGCTTCGTCTAGCGGGAGACAACGAGCAGTACTTC. Translation gives CATSSLRLAGDNEQYF.